The next 27 T cell receptor beta chains were all read from a single sample in a study of blood T cell repertoires in COVID-19 (TCRdb year 2020). The method was the immunoSEQ multiplex PCR assay. Imported from immuneACCESS, the table was reduced by TCRdb to in-frame sequences with V and J called. These copies leave out some clones; in studies compared against another copy, an unresolved V gene accounts for under half, and the cause of the remainder is not known. This sample holds 90,000 to 110,000 clones; 65% to 90% were observed only once. The ten largest clones capture about 3.9% of the sample. Sequencing was done on a sample of peripheral blood. These receptors all come from a man aged 45-65 years with acute or convalescent COVID-19.

The rearrangement links TRBV7-9 to TRBJ1-4, with a weak D call TRBD1 (5 bases). This CDR3 is built from 14 residues. V gave up 1 base and J gave up 4 bases, with 7 bases separating them. From germline, CDR1 is SEHNR and CDR2 FQNEAQ (reference sequence). The CDR3 loop reads CASSLGQINEKLFF. The CDR3 bases are TGTGCCAGCAGCTTAGGACAGATTAATGAAAAACTGTTTTTT.

The chain combines TRBV6-6 with TRBJ2-2; D uncertain. The CDR3 spans 13 residues. Trimming cost V 2 bases and J 1 base, with 2 bases left between them. The germline V gene encodes CDR1 MNHNY and CDR2 SVGAGI (reference sequence). This CDR3 is CASSYLNTGELFF. The CDR3 region has the DNA TGTGCCAGCAGTTACCTGAACACCGGGGAGCTGTTTTTT.

V and J are TRBV5-8 and TRBJ2-7; 7 nucleotides align to TRBD2. This CDR3 has 14 residues. CDR1 and CDR2 (germline): SGHTS, YDEGEE. V dropped 1 base and J dropped 0; count of bases not matched to a gene: 1. Here the CDR3 DNA reads TGTGCCAGCAGCTTGAGCGGGGCCTCCTACGAGCAGTACTTC. Translation: CASSLSGASYEQYF.

The J gene is TRBJ2-2, the V gene TRBV10-3; D unresolved. The length of the CDR3 is 15 residues. Germline assignment: CDR1 ENHRY and CDR2 SYGVKD. V lost 4 bases to trimming and J lost 0 bases, with 9 bases between them. The CDR3 region is CAISVETPNTGELFF. The CDR3 coding sequence is TGTGCCATCAGTGTCGAGACACCGAACACCGGGGAGCTGTTTTTT.

The CDR3 loop reads CASSRTGGGLETQYF. Here the CDR3 DNA reads TGTGCCAGCAGCCGTACAGGGGGTGGGTTAGAGACCCAGTACTTC. The chain combines TRBV7-3 with TRBJ2-5; 8 nucleotides agree with TRBD1. CDR1 is SGHTA, CDR2 FQGTGA, per germline. V gave up 5 bases and J gave up 4 bases; unmatched junction bases: 9. The CDR3 has 15 residues.

The chain is built from TRBV6-5 and TRBJ1-1; no clear D gene. V dropped 2 bases and J dropped 1 base, with 8 bases sitting between them. The CDR3 sequence is 14 residues long. Germline V gives CDR1 MNHEY, CDR2 SVGAGI. In nucleotides, the CDR3 is TGTGCCAGCAGTTACCTCCGCGGGAACACTGAAGCTTTCTTT. Its translation is CASSYLRGNTEAFF.

This sequence joins TRBV5-3 and TRBJ2-3; TRBD2 matches 9 bases. TRBV5-3 is reported as an ORF; its role is uncertain. CDR3 length: 16 amino acids. J gave up 6 bases and V 5 bases, and 13 bases lay outside the gene matches. CDR3 region: CARRHSVREGGDTQYF. The DNA for the CDR3 is TGTGCCAGAAGGCACTCCGTGCGGGAGGGAGGGGATACGCAGTATTTT.

The chain links TRBV28 to TRBJ2-2, with TRBD2 as a possible D gene (6 bases). V gave up 2 bases and J gave up 4 bases, with 14 bases separating them. CDR1 is MDHEN, CDR2 SYDVKM, per germline. This CDR3 spans 16 amino acids. The CDR3 nucleotides are TGTGCCAGCAGTTTAGGGTCCAGCGGGTCCACCGGGGAGCTGTTTTTT. The encoded protein is CASSLGSSGSTGELFF.

V is TRBV3-1 (or the pseudogene TRBV3-2) and J is TRBJ2-3; 11 bases map to TRBD2. This CDR3 is built from 17 residues. CDR1 and CDR2 (germline): LGHDT, YNNKEL (reference sequence). V was clipped by 0 bases and J by 6 bases; unmatched bases: 8. The CDR3 DNA sequence: TGTGCCAGCAGCCAAGATCGTCAGACTAGCGGGACGGATACGCAGTATTTT. Translating it yields CASSQDRQTSGTDTQYF.

CDR3 protein: CASSLLWSTEAFF. The CDR3 DNA reads TGTGCCAGCAGTTTATTATGGAGTACTGAAGCTTTCTTT. The chain employs TRBV27 and TRBJ1-1; D unclear. This CDR3 spans 13 amino acids. V was clipped by 1 base and J by 5 bases, with 8 bases between them. CDR1 MNHEY and CDR2 SMNVEV come from the germline V gene (reference sequence).

This clone was recorded a few times. The V and J genes are TRBV18 and TRBJ2-7, with 7 positions matching TRBD1. The CDR3 runs to 15 residues. Per the germline V gene, CDR1 is KGHSH and CDR2 is LQKENI. V shed 6 bases and J 2 bases; nucleotides not matched to a gene: 10. This CDR3 is CASSSGTEIPYEQYF. Here the CDR3 DNA reads TGTGCCAGCTCGTCCGGGACAGAGATTCCCTACGAGCAGTACTTC.

The chain combines TRBV5-4 with TRBJ1-2, with 10 bases matching TRBD1. The V gene end was trimmed by 3 bases and the J gene end by 2 bases; junction bases not matched to a gene: 7. This CDR3 contains 16 residues. CDR1 is SGHNT, CDR2 YYREEE, per germline (reference sequence). This CDR3 is CASSSGQGVGNYGYTF. The CDR3 region has the DNA TGTGCCAGCAGCTCCGGACAGGGGGTAGGAAACTATGGCTACACCTTC.

The chain joins TRBV20-1 to TRBJ2-1, with 10 bases matching TRBD1. This CDR3 comprises 14 residues. Germline V lookup: CDR1 DFQATT, CDR2 SNEGSKA (reference sequence). The V and J ends lost 6 bases and 13 bases, in that order; junction bases with no gene match: 15. The CDR3 coding sequence is TGCAGTGCCAGTACCGGGACAGGGGCCGGCAACCAGTTCTTC. It encodes CSASTGTGAGNQFF.

J is TRBJ1-5 and V is TRBV6-5; the match to TRBD1 covers 9 bases. The CDR3 has 16 residues. V was pared by 1 base and J by 6 bases, with 7 bases of the junction left unmatched. Germline V gene sequence: CDR1 MNHEY, CDR2 SVGAGI. This chain's CDR3 is CASSYFGTGGGQPQHF. DNA of the CDR3: TGTGCCAGCAGTTACTTCGGAACAGGGGGCGGTCAGCCCCAGCATTTT.

The V gene is TRBV19, the J gene TRBJ1-5, with a weak D call TRBD1 (6 bases). Per the germline V gene, CDR1 is LNHDA and CDR2 is SQIVND (reference sequence). This CDR3 has 14 residues. Trimming shortened V by 9 bases and J by 1 base, and 13 bases separated the two germline ends. As DNA, the CDR3 is TGTGCCAGCACAGGGATGGCGAGCAATCAGCCCCAGCATTTT. It yields the protein CASTGMASNQPQHF.

In its sample, this clone was seen a few times. CDR3 DNA: TGTGCCAGCAGTGACAGGGGCCAGCCCCAGCATTTT. It encodes CASSDRGQPQHF. The chain carries TRBV6-1 and TRBJ1-5; possible D gene TRBD1, 6 bases. The V gene lost 3 bases and the J gene lost 7 bases, with 7 bases spanning the gap. The CDR3 spans 12 residues. Germline CDR1 MNHNS, CDR2 SASEGT.

The chain couples TRBV11-2 to TRBJ2-3; maybe TRBD2 (6 bases). V was cut by 3 bases and J by 1 base, with 14 bases left in between. The CDR3 has 16 residues. The germline gives CDR1 SGHAT, CDR2 FQNNGV. CDR3 in DNA: TGTGCCAGCAGCTTCGTCGGGAGAGGCGGCACAGATACGCAGTATTTT. It is translated as CASSFVGRGGTDTQYF.

CDR3 coding DNA: TGTGCCAGCAGCCGGGATTCTCAGGGATTGGCTAATGAAAAACTGTTTTTT. This codes for CASSRDSQGLANEKLFF. The chain recombines TRBV3-1 (or the pseudogene TRBV3-2) with TRBJ1-4; D may be TRBD1 (5 bases). V lost 4 bases and J lost 3, with 18 bases in between. The CDR3 runs 17 residues. Germline V gene sequence: CDR1 LGHDT, CDR2 YNNKEL (reference sequence).

This chain uses TRBV7-9 with TRBJ1-3; D remains ambiguous. V was pared by 4 bases and J by 4 bases, with 5 bases between. CDR1 and CDR2 from the germline V gene are SEHNR and FQNEAQ (reference sequence). The CDR3 is made up of 12 amino acids. The DNA of the CDR3 is TGTGCCAGCAGCTCCCAGGGAAACACCATATATTTT. Translation gives CASSSQGNTIYF.

The rearrangement uses TRBV9 and TRBJ1-6, with D possibly being TRBD1 (5 bases). The CDR3 sequence is 17 residues long. Germline V gene lookup returns CDR1 SGDLS and CDR2 YYNGEE. Trimming cost V 3 bases and J 0 bases, with 13 bases left between them. The CDR3 loop is CASSETVRSSYNSPLHF. CDR3 coding DNA: TGTGCCAGCAGCGAGACAGTTCGGAGCTCCTATAATTCACCCCTCCACTTT.

The chain joins TRBV7-2 to TRBJ2-1; TRBD2 matches at 10 bases. The CDR3 is 15 amino acids. Trimming cost V 2 bases and J 2 bases; bases outside gene matches: 0. Germline CDR1 is SGHTA and CDR2 is FQGNSA. CDR3 protein: CASSLTSGTYNEQFF. In nucleotides, the CDR3 is TGTGCCAGCAGCTTAACTAGCGGGACCTACAATGAGCAGTTCTTC.

This sequence joins TRBV4-1 and TRBJ2-5, with TRBD2 matching 7 bases. The length of the CDR3 is 16 residues. Trimming at V came to 1 base and at J to 7 bases, leaving 12 bases not matched to a gene. Germline-derived CDR1 and CDR2 are MGHRA and YSYEKL. The CDR3 loop reads CASSQAPHLAVGTQYF. CDR3 DNA sequence: TGCGCCAGCAGCCAAGCTCCCCACCTAGCGGTGGGGACCCAGTACTTC.

This chain connects TRBV27 to TRBJ2-7; TRBD2 matches 12 bases. The CDR3 has 16 residues. Germline V gene data show CDR1 as MNHEY and CDR2 as SMNVEV (reference sequence). Trimming at V came to 8 bases and at J to 2 bases, leaving 10 bases not matched to a gene. The CDR3 reads CASHGLAGPGTYEQYF. CDR3 DNA sequence: TGTGCCAGCCACGGACTAGCGGGGCCCGGCACCTACGAGCAGTACTTC.

The chain is built from TRBV19 and TRBJ1-1; D is possibly TRBD1 (6 bases). There are 14 residues in the CDR3. Germline V lookup: CDR1 LNHDA, CDR2 SQIVND (reference sequence). V was shortened by 7 bases and J by 0 bases, with 12 bases between the two germline ends. As DNA, the CDR3 is TGTGCCAGTAAGCCGGGACACTTGAACACTGAAGCTTTCTTT. As protein: CASKPGHLNTEAFF.

V gene TRBV7-9 combines with J gene TRBJ2-5; 11 positions match TRBD2. CDR1 SEHNR and CDR2 FQNEAQ come from the germline V gene (reference sequence). There are 16 residues in the CDR3. The trim removed 5 bases at V and 5 bases at J, leaving 10 bases unmatched. The chain's CDR3 is CASSPTLAGVGETQYF. In nucleotides, the CDR3 is TGTGCCAGCAGCCCAACACTAGCGGGGGTAGGGGAGACCCAGTACTTC. The whole variable domain, remainder taken from reference TRBV7-9 and TRBJ2-5, is DTGVSQNPRHKITKRGQNVTFRCDPISEHNRLYWYRQTLGQGPEFLTYFQNEAQLEKSRLLSDRFSAERPKGSFSTLEIQRTEQGDSAMYLCASSPTLAGVGETQYFGPGTRLLVL.

The chain recombines TRBV6-5 with TRBJ2-3; 8 bases agree with TRBD2. This CDR3 contains 15 residues. V was pared by 6 bases and J by 5 bases, with 10 bases of the junction left unmatched. CDR1 and CDR2 (germline): MNHEY, SVGAGI. DNA for the CDR3: TGTGCCAGCAGGCTCTCCGGGACTAGAGGAGATACGCAGTATTTT. The encoded protein is CASRLSGTRGDTQYF.

The chain links TRBV5-4 to TRBJ2-7, with 7 nucleotides matching TRBD2. CDR3 length: 12 amino acids. CDR1 and CDR2 from the germline V gene are SGHNT and YYREEE (reference sequence). Trimming cost V 5 bases and J 7 bases; bases outside gene matches: 6. The CDR3 is CASRTSRGEQYF. CDR3 sequence (DNA): TGTGCCAGCAGGACTAGCCGGGGGGAGCAGTACTTC.